One and the same sample provided the 3 T cell receptor beta chains below, sequenced in a study of T cell repertoires in cytomegalovirus infection. Their antigens are not known. TCRdb used MiXCR to reprocess the reads, holding one entry per CDR3 protein. Among approximately 280,000 distinct CDR3 sequences, 22% were seen once, and the ten largest hold 15% to 20%. The source material was cultured PBMCs, sampled from culture after CMV antigen stimulation. These receptor sequences come from a human donor in good health (CMV status not recorded). Some clones in this sample may be carry-over from other donors' samples.

This clonotype was picked up many times. The V and J genes are TRBV11-3 and TRBJ2-1; D might be TRBD1 (6 bases). This CDR3 has 14 amino acids. The germline gives CDR1 SGHNT, CDR2 YENEEA. V was trimmed by 2 bases and J by 1 base, leaving 6 bases between them. CDR3 region: CASSLTGSYNEQFF. CDR3 nucleotides: TGTGCCAGCAGCTTAACAGGGTCCTACAATGAGCAGTTCTTC.

The chain employs TRBV6-5 and TRBJ1-5, with D perhaps TRBD1 (5 bases). Germline CDR1 reads MNHEY; CDR2 reads SVGAGI. The CDR3 consists of 15 residues. V dropped 10 bases and J dropped 7 bases, with 23 bases sitting between them. CDR3 DNA sequence: TGTGCCAACACAGAATTATCCCGTGACAGACAGCCCCAGCATTTT. Protein product: CANTELSRDRQPQHF.

This clonotype turned up a few times. The rearrangement links TRBV20-1 to TRBJ2-5; D is ambiguous. The germline V gene encodes CDR1 DFQATT and CDR2 SNEGSKA (reference sequence). The CDR3 consists of 12 residues. V was trimmed by 1 base and J by 4 bases, leaving 7 bases between them. The DNA of the CDR3 is TGCAGTGCTAGAGGCCCGGGAGAGACCCAGTACTTC. Protein sequence: CSARGPGETQYF.